A selection of T cell receptor beta chains follows, all from one sample in a study of fetal regulatory T cell absence and autoimmunity. The assay was immunoSEQ multiplex PCR, and TCRdb's table has in-frame clones only and misses some. The data show 95,000 or so clones, about two thirds seen once. The sequenced material came from pancreas tissue. These receptors all stem from a male donor with IPEX syndrome. Each CDR3 is given with its conserved first and last residue. A D gene is named only where the DNA matches it firmly. Some rows have no size entry. The others give once, few or many, or a class for an expanded clone.

v_gene	d_gene	abundance	j_gene	CDR3nt	CDR3aa
TRBV27	TRBD2	-	TRBJ2-3	TGTGCCAGCAGTTTAATAGCGGGCCTGGATACGCAGTATTTT	CASSLIAGLDTQYF
TRBV4-1	-	-	TRBJ1-5	TGCGCCAGCAGCCAACGCCTCCGGCAGCCCCAGCATTTT	CASSQRLRQPQHF
TRBV5-5	-	-	TRBJ2-7	TGTGCCAGCAGCCTAGGGGCCTACGAGCAGTACTTC	CASSLGAYEQYF
TRBV11-2	-	-	TRBJ1-5	TGTGCCAGCAGCTTAGGGGCGGGAAGCAATCAGCCCCAGCATTTT	CASSLGAGSNQPQHF
TRBV9	TRBD1	-	TRBJ2-1	TGTGCCAGCAGCGTGGACAGGGGGAATGAGCAGTTCTTC	CASSVDRGNEQFF
TRBV6-1	-	-	TRBJ2-7	TGTGCCGGTTTTGGTGGGGACCCAGGAAGCTACGAGCAGTACTTC	CAGFGGDPGSYEQYF
TRBV7-9	TRBD2	-	TRBJ2-3	TGTGCCAGCAGCTTTAGCGGGAGCACAGATACGCAGTATTTT	CASSFSGSTDTQYF
TRBV6-5	-	-	TRBJ1-3	TGTGCCAGCAGTTACTCGTGGGGGGAGAACACCATATATTTT	CASSYSWGENTIYF
TRBV4-3	TRBD1	-	TRBJ1-1	TGCGCCAGCAGCCAACTGACAGGGACGGGGAACACTGAAGCTTTCTTT	CASSQLTGTGNTEAFF
TRBV30	-	few	TRBJ2-2	TGTGCCTGGAGTGTCGAGGTGAACACCGGGGAGCTGTTTTTT	CAWSVEVNTGELFF
TRBV13	-	-	TRBJ1-2	TGTGCCAGCAGCTTAGAAAATAGCGTCAGTAACTATGGCTACACCTTC	CASSLENSVSNYGYTF
TRBV5-5	TRBD2	-	TRBJ2-3	TGTGCCAGCATTAGAGCGGGGGACACAGATACGCAGTATTTT	CASIRAGDTDTQYF
TRBV18	TRBD1	few	TRBJ2-3	TGTGCCAGCTCTCCCGGGACAGGGCGGGATACGCAGTATTTT	CASSPGTGRDTQYF
TRBV9	-	few	TRBJ2-7	TGTGCCAGCAGCGTAGGTGGGGGCGAGCAGTACTTC	CASSVGGGEQYF
TRBV7-2	TRBD2	-	TRBJ2-7	TGTGCCAGCAGCTTTACTAGCGGGACTTCCTACGAGCAGTACTTC	CASSFTSGTSYEQYF
TRBV5-1	TRBD2	once	TRBJ2-1	TGCGCCAGCAGCTTGGAGACTAGCGGGGGATTCAATGAGCAGTTCTTC	CASSLETSGGFNEQFF
TRBV19	TRBD1	-	TRBJ1-4	TGTGCCAGTAGTTCCCGGGACAGGGGGATCGAGGAAAAACTGTTTTTT	CASSSRDRGIEEKLFF
TRBV2	-	-	TRBJ2-1	TGTGCCAGCAGTGAAAGCGTAACGGGACTTAATTACAATGAGCAGTTCTTC	CASSESVTGLNYNEQFF
TRBV7-9	-	-	TRBJ1-1	TGTGCCAGCAGCTTAGTAGGGTTGAACACTGAAGCTTTCTTT	CASSLVGLNTEAFF
TRBV9	-	-	TRBJ2-3	TGTGCCAGCAGCGTAGAGTCAGGGCTAGATACGCAGTATTTT	CASSVESGLDTQYF
TRBV18	-	few	TRBJ1-5	TGTGCCAGCTCACCATATAGCAATCAGCCCCAGCATTTT	CASSPYSNQPQHF
TRBV9	TRBD1	-	TRBJ1-2	TGTGCCAGCAGCTTATGGACAGGGTCTAACTATGGCTACACCTTC	CASSLWTGSNYGYTF
TRBV13	-	-	TRBJ2-2	TGTGCCAGCAGCTTAGGACTAGAGTCGAACACCGGGGAGCTGTTTTTT	CASSLGLESNTGELFF
TRBV11-2	-	-	TRBJ2-5	TGTGCCAGCAGGACAGTCCGAGAGACCCAGTACTTC	CASRTVRETQYF
TRBV11-2	TRBD1	-	TRBJ1-6	TGTGCCAGCAGCTTAGACCGGGACAGGGTATATAATTCACCCCTCCACTTT	CASSLDRDRVYNSPLHF
TRBV30	-	few	TRBJ1-2	TGTGCCTGGAGTGTCGGTAATGGCTACACCTTC	CAWSVGNGYTF
TRBV12-5	TRBD2	-	TRBJ2-1	TGTGCTAGTGGTTTTAGCGGGAGATTGTACAATGAGCAGTTCTTC	CASGFSGRLYNEQFF
TRBV5-5	-	-	TRBJ2-1	TGTGCCAGCAGCTTGGTAACTCTGGGGTGGGAGCAGTTCTTC	CASSLVTLGWEQFF
TRBV14	TRBD2	many	TRBJ2-1	TGTGCCAGCAGCCAAGACCCCTCTAGCGGGAGGTACAATGAGCAGTTCTTC	CASSQDPSSGRYNEQFF
TRBV9	TRBD2	-	TRBJ2-3	TGTGCCAGCAGCGTAGGGGAGCGGGGGGTCACAGATACGCAGTATTTT	CASSVGERGVTDTQYF
TRBV18	-	-	TRBJ1-1	TGTGCCAGCTCACCACCGAGGTGGAAGACTGAAGCTTTCTTT	CASSPPRWKTEAFF
TRBV4-2	-	-	TRBJ2-1	TGTGCCAGCAGTCGCGGACTGTCCTACAATGAGCAGTTCTTC	CASSRGLSYNEQFF
TRBV27	-	-	TRBJ2-3	TGTGCCAGCAGTTCCGGGCCCTTCGTCACAGATACGCAGTATTTT	CASSSGPFVTDTQYF
TRBV5-6	-	few	TRBJ1-2	TGTGCCAGCAGCTTAGGGGGCTATGGCTACACCTTC	CASSLGGYGYTF
TRBV5-1	-	-	TRBJ2-7	TGCGCCATCCTCTTCATTGGGTACGAGGCCTACCGATACTACGAGCAGTACTTC	CAILFIGYEAYRYYEQYF
TRBV7-9	-	-	TRBJ1-3	TGTGCCAGCAGCTCCGCGCCCCGGACCGCTGGAAACACCATATATTTT	CASSSAPRTAGNTIYF
TRBV4-1	-	-	TRBJ1-5	TGCGCCAGCAGCCAAGACAGGTTTAATCAGCCCCAGCATTTT	CASSQDRFNQPQHF
TRBV6-5	-	-	TRBJ1-1	TGTGCCAGCAGTTACTCAGGCATGAACACTGAAGCTTTCTTT	CASSYSGMNTEAFF
TRBV29-1	-	-	TRBJ1-1	TGCAGCGTTGATTTGATGACAATCACTGAAGCTTTCTTT	CSVDLMTITEAFF
TRBV12-5	-	once	TRBJ2-5	TGTGCTAGTGGTTTGGGTGGCCGCGGGGAGACCCAGTACTTC	CASGLGGRGETQYF
TRBV29-1	TRBD1	-	TRBJ2-3	TGCAGCGTTGAAGATCGGGGACAGGGGATGGTCACAGATACGCAGTATTTT	CSVEDRGQGMVTDTQYF